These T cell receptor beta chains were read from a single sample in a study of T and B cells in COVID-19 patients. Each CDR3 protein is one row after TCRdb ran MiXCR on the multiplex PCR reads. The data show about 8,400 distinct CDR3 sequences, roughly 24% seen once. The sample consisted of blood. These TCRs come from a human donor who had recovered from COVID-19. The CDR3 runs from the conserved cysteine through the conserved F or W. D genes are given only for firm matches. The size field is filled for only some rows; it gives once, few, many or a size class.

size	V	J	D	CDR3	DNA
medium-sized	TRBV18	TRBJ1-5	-	CASSPQGSQPQHF	TGTGCCAGCTCCCCTCAAGGTAGTCAGCCCCAGCATTTT
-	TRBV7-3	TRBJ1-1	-	CASSLWGGGTEAFF	TGTGCCAGCAGCTTATGGGGGGGAGGTACTGAAGCTTTCTTT
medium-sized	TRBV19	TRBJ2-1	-	CASSMGPEQFF	TGTGCCAGTAGTATGGGGCCTGAGCAGTTCTTC
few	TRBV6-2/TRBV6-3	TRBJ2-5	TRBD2	CASSYSTSGQETQYF	TGTGCCAGCAGTTACTCTACTAGCGGGCAAGAGACCCAGTACTTC
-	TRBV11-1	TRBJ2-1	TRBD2	CASSPWTSGRNEQFF	TGTGCCAGCAGCCCTTGGACTAGCGGGAGGAATGAGCAGTTCTTC
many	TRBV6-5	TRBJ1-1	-	CASSYMGGPYTEAFF	TGTGCCAGCAGTTACATGGGGGGGCCTTACACTGAAGCTTTCTTT
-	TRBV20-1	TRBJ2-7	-	CSAGPRVASSYEQYF	TGCAGTGCTGGACCTCGGGTGGCCAGCTCCTACGAGCAGTACTTC
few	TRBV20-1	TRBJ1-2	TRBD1	CSARDPGQGVFGYTF	TGCAGTGCTAGAGACCCTGGGCAGGGGGTTTTTGGCTACACCTTC
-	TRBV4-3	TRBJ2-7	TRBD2	CASSQGTSGGEQYF	TGCGCCAGCAGCCAAGGCACCTCGGGGGGGGAGCAGTACTTC
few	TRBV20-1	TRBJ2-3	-	CSAGHRTDTQYF	TGCAGTGCTGGGCACCGCACAGATACGCAGTATTTT
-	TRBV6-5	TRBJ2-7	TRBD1	CASSAGTGGYEQYF	TGTGCCAGCAGTGCGGGGACAGGGGGCTACGAGCAGTACTTC
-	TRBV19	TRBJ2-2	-	CASLQGIGELFF	TGTGCCAGCCTACAGGGTATTGGGGAGCTGTTTTTT
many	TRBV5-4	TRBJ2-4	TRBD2	CASSSFQLAGGGNIQYF	TGTGCCAGCAGCTCCTTTCAGCTAGCGGGGGGAGGAAACATTCAGTACTTC
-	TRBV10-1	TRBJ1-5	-	CASSEEGGNPNQPQHF	TGCGCCAGCAGTGAGGAGGGGGGCAACCCTAATCAGCCCCAGCATTTT
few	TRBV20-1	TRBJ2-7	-	CRTRDWSYEQYF	TGCAGGACCCGGGACTGGTCCTACGAGCAGTACTTC
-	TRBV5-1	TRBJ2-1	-	CASSLGTALNEQFF	TGCGCCAGCAGCCTCGGGACCGCCCTCAATGAGCAGTTCTTC
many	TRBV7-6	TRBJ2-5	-	CASSEGGETQYF	TGTGCCAGCAGCGAGGGGGGGGAGACCCAGTACTTC
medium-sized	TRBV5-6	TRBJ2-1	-	CASSPTPSSEQFF	TGTGCCAGCAGCCCAACCCCCAGCAGCGAGCAGTTCTTC
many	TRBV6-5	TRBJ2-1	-	CASSYHPDNEQFF	TGTGCCAGCAGTTACCATCCGGACAATGAGCAGTTCTTC
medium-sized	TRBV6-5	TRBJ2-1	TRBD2	CASSSTSGGTYNEQFF	TGTGCCAGCAGCTCGACTAGCGGGGGAACCTACAATGAGCAGTTCTTC
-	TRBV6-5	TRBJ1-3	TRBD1	CASSYSQGAHGNTIYF	TGTGCCAGCAGTTACTCTCAGGGGGCGCACGGAAACACCATATATTTT
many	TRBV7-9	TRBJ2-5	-	CASRLKKETQYF	TGTGCCAGCAGGCTAAAAAAAGAGACCCAGTACTTC
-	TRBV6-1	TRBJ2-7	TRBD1	CASRNPGQGTDEQYF	TGTGCCAGCAGGAACCCGGGACAGGGGACCGACGAGCAGTACTTC
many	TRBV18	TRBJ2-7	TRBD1	CASSTGQGEQYF	TGTGCCAGCTCCACTGGACAGGGCGAGCAGTACTTC
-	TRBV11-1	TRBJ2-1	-	CASSLNGAGNEQFF	TGTGCCAGCAGCTTAAACGGGGCCGGCAATGAGCAGTTCTTC